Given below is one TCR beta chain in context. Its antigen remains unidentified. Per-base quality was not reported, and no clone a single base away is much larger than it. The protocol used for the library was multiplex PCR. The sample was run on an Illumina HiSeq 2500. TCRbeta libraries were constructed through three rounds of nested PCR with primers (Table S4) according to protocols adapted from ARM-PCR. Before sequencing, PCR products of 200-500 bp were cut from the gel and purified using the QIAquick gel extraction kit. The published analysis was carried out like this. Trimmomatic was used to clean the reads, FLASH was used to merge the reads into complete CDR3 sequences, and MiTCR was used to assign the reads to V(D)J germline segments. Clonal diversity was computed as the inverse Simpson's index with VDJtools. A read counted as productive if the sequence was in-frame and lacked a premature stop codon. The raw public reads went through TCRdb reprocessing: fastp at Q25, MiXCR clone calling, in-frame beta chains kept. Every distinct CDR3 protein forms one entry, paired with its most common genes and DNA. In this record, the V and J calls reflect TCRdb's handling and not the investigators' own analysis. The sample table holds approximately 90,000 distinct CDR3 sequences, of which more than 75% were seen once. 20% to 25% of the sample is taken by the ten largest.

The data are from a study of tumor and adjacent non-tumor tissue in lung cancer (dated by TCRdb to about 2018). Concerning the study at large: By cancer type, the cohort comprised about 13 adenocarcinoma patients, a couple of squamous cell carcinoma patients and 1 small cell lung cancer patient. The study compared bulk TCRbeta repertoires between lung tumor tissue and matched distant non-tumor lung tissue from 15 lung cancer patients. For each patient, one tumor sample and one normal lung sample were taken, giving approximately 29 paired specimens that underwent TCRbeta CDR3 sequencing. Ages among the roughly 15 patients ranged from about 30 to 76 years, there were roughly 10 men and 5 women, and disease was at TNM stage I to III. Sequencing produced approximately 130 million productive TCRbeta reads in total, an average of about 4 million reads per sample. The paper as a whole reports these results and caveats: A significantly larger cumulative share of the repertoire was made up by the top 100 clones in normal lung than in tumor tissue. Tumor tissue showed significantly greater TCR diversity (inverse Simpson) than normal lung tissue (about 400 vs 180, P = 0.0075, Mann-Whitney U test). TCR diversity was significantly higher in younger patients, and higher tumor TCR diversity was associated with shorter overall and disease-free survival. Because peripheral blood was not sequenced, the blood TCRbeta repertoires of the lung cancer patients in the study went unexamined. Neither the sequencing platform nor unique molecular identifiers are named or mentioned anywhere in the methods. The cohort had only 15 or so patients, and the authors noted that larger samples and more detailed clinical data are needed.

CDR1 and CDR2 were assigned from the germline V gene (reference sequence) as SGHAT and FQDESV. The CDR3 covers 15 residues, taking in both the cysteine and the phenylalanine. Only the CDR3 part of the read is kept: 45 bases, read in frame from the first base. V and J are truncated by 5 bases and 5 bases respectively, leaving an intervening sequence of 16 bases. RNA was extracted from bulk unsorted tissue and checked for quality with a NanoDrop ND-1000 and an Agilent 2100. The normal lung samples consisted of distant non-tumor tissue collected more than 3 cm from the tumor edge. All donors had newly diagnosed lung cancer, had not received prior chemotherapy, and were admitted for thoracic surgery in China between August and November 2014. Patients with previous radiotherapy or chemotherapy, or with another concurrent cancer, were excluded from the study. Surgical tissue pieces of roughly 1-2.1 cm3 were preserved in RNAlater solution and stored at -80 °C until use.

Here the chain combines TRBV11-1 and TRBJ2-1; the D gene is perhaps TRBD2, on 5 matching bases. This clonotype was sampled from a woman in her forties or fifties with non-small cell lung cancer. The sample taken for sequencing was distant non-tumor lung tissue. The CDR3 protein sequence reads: CASSPTTTEDNEQFF. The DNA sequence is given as TGTGCCAGCAGCCCTACTACGACGGAGGACAATGAGCAGTTCTTC.